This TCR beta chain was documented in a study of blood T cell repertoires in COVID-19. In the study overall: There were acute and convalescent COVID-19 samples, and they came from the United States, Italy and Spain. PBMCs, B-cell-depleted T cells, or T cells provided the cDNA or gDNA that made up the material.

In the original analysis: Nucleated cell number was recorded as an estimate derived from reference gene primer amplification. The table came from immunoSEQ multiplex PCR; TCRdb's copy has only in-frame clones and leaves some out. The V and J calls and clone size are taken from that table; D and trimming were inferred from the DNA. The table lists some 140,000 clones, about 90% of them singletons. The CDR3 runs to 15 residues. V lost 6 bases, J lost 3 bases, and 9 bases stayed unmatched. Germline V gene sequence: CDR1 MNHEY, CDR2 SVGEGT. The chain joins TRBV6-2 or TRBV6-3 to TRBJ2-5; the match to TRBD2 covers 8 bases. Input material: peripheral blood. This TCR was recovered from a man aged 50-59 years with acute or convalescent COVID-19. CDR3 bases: TGTGCCAGCAGCCGCCGGGGGGGTCAAAAAGAGACCCAGTACTTC. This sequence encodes CASSRRGGQKETQYF.